This T cell receptor (beta chain) was identified in a study of CD8+ T cells in alopecia areata. General study findings and limits: Clonality in lesional scalp, especially alopecia totalis/universalis, exceeded that of normal scalp.

Isolated RNA was reverse transcribed into cDNA used as the sequencing template. Clones were read by immunoSEQ multiplex PCR, and TCRdb kept only the in-frame ones, dropping some. This table holds about 140,000 clones, less than 65% found once. This clone has just a few counts. What it recognizes is unknown. Other DNA sequences in this sample translate to the same CDR3. The V gene lost 0 bases and the J gene lost 2 bases, with 9 bases spanning the gap. CDR1 is SGDLS and CDR2 is YYNGEE in the germline V gene. The CDR3 covers 14 residues. Both CD4+ and CD8+ T cells were separated by sorting PBMCs. Sequencing was done on a sample of CD8+ T cells sorted from blood. The receptor was derived from a human donor in good health. The chain recombines TRBV9 with TRBJ2-7; D is perhaps TRBD2 (5 bases). In nucleotides, the CDR3 is TGTGCCAGCAGCGTAGGGACTGGAGCCTACGAGCAGTACTTC. Protein: CASSVGTGAYEQYF. Full variable domain (rest looked up from reference TRBV9 and TRBJ2-7): DSGVTQTPKHLITATGQRVTLRCSPRSGDLSVYWYQQSLDQGLQFLIQYYNGEERAKGNILERFSAQQFPDLHSELNLSSLELGDSALYFCASSVGTGAYEQYFGPGTRLTVT.